The source of this T cell receptor (beta chain) is a study of human T cells and chemical hapten exposure. Individual cDNA molecules had unique molecular identifiers attached to them by the library. Study processing details: The median was 95,638 TCRs per sample, ranging 23,224 to 690,600. TCRdb fed the RACE reads into MiXCR, producing one record per CDR3 protein. It is TCRdb's table, rather than the study itself, that gives the V and J calls and clone size. The sample comprises 84,000 or so distinct CDR3 sequences, 8.5% of which are singletons, and just over 2.5% rests with the top ten. Sample time point: pre-sensitization, week 0. Treatment specified: therapeutic diphenylcyclopropenone sensitization with weekly scalp DPC. Study-wide results and caveats: With regard to DPC sensitization, TCRs above 1 in 1000 frequency did not change.

The table lists this clonotype with many counts. As yet, its antigen is unknown. Germline V gene data show CDR1 as SEHNR and CDR2 as FQNEAQ (reference sequence). CDR3 length equals 16 residues. Trimming pared 5 bases from V and 4 bases from J, leaving 18 bases between. This material consisted of whole blood, taken in connection with sensitization to the hapten diphenylcyclopropenone (DPC). The source is a man aged 35 to 55 with alopecia areata. Some clones in this sample may be carry-over from other donors' samples. The chain joins TRBV7-9 to TRBJ2-1; tentative D call: TRBD2 (6 bases). As DNA, the CDR3 is TGTGCCAGCAGCCCACCAGGGACTCTCCAATACAATGAGCAGTTCTTC. It encodes CASSPPGTLQYNEQFF. The whole variable domain, filled in from reference TRBV7-9 and TRBJ2-1, reads DTGVSQNPRHKITKRGQNVTFRCDPISEHNRLYWYRQTLGQGPEFLTYFQNEAQLEKSRLLSDRFSAERPKGSFSTLEIQRTEQGDSAMYLCASSPPGTLQYNEQFFGPGTRLTVL.